Below are 15 T cell receptor beta chains sequenced from a single sample in a study of blood T cell repertoires in COVID-19. Sequencing used immunoSEQ multiplex PCR; TCRdb keeps in-frame clones, though not all of them. Of 270,000 or so clones in the sample, about 76% were seen once. Material for sequencing was peripheral blood. These receptor sequences come from a woman between 55 and 75 years old with active or convalescent COVID-19.

Details on this clone: This sample includes further DNA sequences coding for the same CDR3. The V and J genes are TRBV7-8 and TRBJ2-3; TRBD2 aligns across 16 bases. The germline V gene has CDR1 SGHVS and CDR2 FQNEAQ. The CDR3 extends over 19 amino acids. Trimming at V came to 1 base and at J to 4 bases, leaving 8 bases not matched to a gene. CDR3 in DNA: TGTGCCAGCAGCTTAGGGCGGGGACTAGCGGGGGGGCCCTCAGATACGCAGTATTTT. Amino acids: CASSLGRGLAGGPSDTQYF.

The V gene is TRBV6-2 or TRBV6-3, the J gene TRBJ2-1; possibly TRBD2 for D (5 bases). CDR1 is MNHEY and CDR2 is SVGEGT in the germline V gene. There are 12 residues in the CDR3. The germline V and J ends were trimmed by 1 base and 9 bases, with 7 bases remaining between them. The chain's CDR3 is CASSYYGVEQFF. The CDR3 region has the DNA TGTGCCAGCAGTTACTACGGGGTTGAGCAGTTCTTC.

V and J are TRBV6-5 and TRBJ2-3; 9 nucleotides line up with TRBD2. J gave up 2 bases and V 2 bases, and 2 bases lay outside the gene matches. CDR3 size: 15 residues. Germline-derived CDR1 and CDR2 are MNHEY and SVGAGI. CDR3 nucleotides: TGTGCCAGCAGTTACGCGGGGGGGATCACAGATACGCAGTATTTT. Amino acids: CASSYAGGITDTQYF.

V usage is TRBV30 and J usage is TRBJ1-5; D not certain. The CDR3 contains 15 residues. The V gene's germline CDR1 is GTSNPN and CDR2 SVGIG (reference sequence). Between the trimmed V and J ends, which lost 0 bases and 2 bases, there was a span of 11 bases. CDR3 in amino acids: CAWSVGGNGNQPQHF. Written as DNA, the CDR3 is TGTGCCTGGAGTGTAGGAGGGAACGGCAATCAGCCCCAGCATTTT.

The V call is TRBV5-5, the J call TRBJ1-2; D call uncertain. The ends were cut back, 2 bases at V and 1 base at J, with 18 bases in the middle. Germline lookup yields CDR1 SGHKS and CDR2 YYEKEE (reference sequence). The CDR3 is 17 amino acids. In DNA form, the CDR3 reads TGTGCCAGCAGCTTTGATCCTGCCTACCCCCTTAACTATGGCTACACCTTC. Its protein product is CASSFDPAYPLNYGYTF.

This chain links TRBV4-2 with TRBJ1-5; D is uncertain. Per the germline V gene, CDR1 is LGHNA and CDR2 is YNFKEQ. With 5 bases removed from V and 8 bases from J, the gap between germline ends came to 16 bases. The CDR3 contains 14 residues. The CDR3 DNA sequence: TGTGCCAGCAGCGACGGGTCGAGTATTAAGCCCCAGCATTTT. Its protein product is CASSDGSSIKPQHF.

The rearrangement joins TRBV7-7 to TRBJ2-2; D might be TRBD2 (6 bases). The CDR3 has 15 residues. Trimming took 0 bases from V and 1 from J, leaving 6 bases between them. The germline V gene has CDR1 SSHAT and CDR2 FNYEAQ (reference sequence). The CDR3 sequence is CASSLAGGNTGELFF. DNA of the CDR3: TGTGCCAGCAGCTTAGCCGGGGGGAACACCGGGGAGCTGTTTTTT.

The chain uses TRBV7-3 and TRBJ1-6, with D unclear. The CDR3 is 13 residues long. The V end lost 2 bases, the J end lost 7 bases, and 6 bases lay between the germline ends. CDR1 SGHTA and CDR2 FQGTGA come from the germline V gene. The CDR3 loop is CASSLGLNSPLHF. CDR3 bases: TGTGCCAGCAGCTTAGGCTTAAATTCACCCCTCCACTTT.

V is TRBV7-2 and J is TRBJ1-6, with no clear D. CDR1 and CDR2 from the germline V gene are SGHTA and FQGNSA. V gave up 1 base and J gave up 10 bases, with 11 bases separating them. The CDR3 has 14 amino acids. The CDR3 nucleotides read TGTGCCAGCAGCTTAGGCCCGGGGAACTCACCCCTCCACTTT. Translation: CASSLGPGNSPLHF.

The J gene is TRBJ2-5, the V gene TRBV20-1; D might be TRBD2 (7 bases). V gave up 3 bases and J gave up 5 bases, with 19 bases separating them. Germline-derived CDR1 and CDR2 are DFQATT and SNEGSKA (reference sequence). The CDR3 sequence is 15 residues long. Written as DNA, the CDR3 is TGCAGTGCTAGTGGGCGGGGGCGAATCCAGGAGACCCAGTACTTC. Translation gives CSASGRGRIQETQYF.

The V call is TRBV7-9, the J call TRBJ1-4; D ambiguous. V was cut by 6 bases and J by 8 bases, with 10 bases left in between. Per germline, CDR1 SEHNR and CDR2 FQNEAQ (reference sequence). This CDR3 contains 12 residues. The CDR3 nucleotides are TGTGCCAGCAGGCGATCGGAGGAAAAACTGTTTTTT. Its protein is CASRRSEEKLFF.

The rearrangement uses TRBV18 and TRBJ1-2; maybe TRBD1 (6 bases). Germline CDR1 KGHSH, CDR2 LQKENI. The CDR3 is made up of 15 amino acids. With 1 base removed from V and 8 bases from J, the gap between germline ends came to 17 bases. CDR3 in amino acids: CASSPRGMVGGGYTF. The CDR3 DNA follows: TGTGCCAGCTCACCACGGGGAATGGTAGGGGGAGGCTACACCTTC. Looking up the rest from reference TRBV18 and TRBJ1-2 gives the full variable domain: NAGVMQNPRHLVRRRGQEARLRCSPMKGHSHVYWYRQLPEEGLKFMVYLQKENIIDESGMPKERFSAEFPKEGPSILRIQQVVRGDSAAYFCASSPRGMVGGGYTFGSGTRLTVV.

This sequence joins TRBV5-5 and TRBJ2-1, with D perhaps TRBD1 (6 bases). The V end lost 5 bases, the J end lost 10 bases, and 19 bases lay between the germline ends. There are 14 residues in the CDR3. From germline, CDR1 is SGHKS and CDR2 YYEKEE (reference sequence). The CDR3 loop reads CASRPGHQEREQFF. The CDR3 DNA reads TGTGCCAGCAGGCCGGGACACCAGGAACGGGAGCAGTTCTTC.

The chain uses TRBV11-1 and TRBJ1-6; 9 nucleotides agree with TRBD1. Trimming took 5 bases from V and 7 from J; bases not matched to a gene: 6. Germline CDR1 and CDR2: SGHAT and FQDESV (reference sequence). This CDR3 contains 15 residues. The CDR3 DNA follows: TGTGCCAGCAGCGCCGCTGACAGGGGGAATTCACCCCTCCACTTT. The encoded protein is CASSAADRGNSPLHF.

The chain links TRBV4-3 to TRBJ2-7; 8 bases are shared with TRBD1. The germline V gene encodes CDR1 LGHNA and CDR2 YSLEER. V trimming: 5 bases; J trimming: 7 bases; junction bases outside the gene matches: 7. The CDR3 runs 13 residues. The CDR3 nucleotides read TGCGCCAGCAGCACGCGACAGGGGCAAGAGCAGTACTTC. Protein sequence: CASSTRQGQEQYF.